The 18 T cell receptor beta chains reported below all come from one sample, sequenced in a study of blood T cell repertoires in COVID-19. Some clones are missing from TCRdb's copy, which holds only in-frame ones; the method was immunoSEQ multiplex PCR. The data show about 300,000 clones, about four fifths seen once. Material: peripheral blood. These receptors originate from a human donor with COVID-19, enrolled during active disease. The donor label of this sample is uncertain.

This chain joins TRBV28 and TRBJ2-7, with TRBD2 identical over 7 bases. In germline, CDR1 is MDHEN, CDR2 SYDVKM. The CDR3 loop spans 16 amino acids. Trimming took 5 bases from V and 3 from J; bases not matched to a gene: 13. The CDR3 sequence: CASSPPRTRALYEQYF. DNA of the CDR3: TGTGCCAGCAGTCCCCCCCGGACTAGGGCTCTCTACGAGCAGTACTTC.

The chain joins TRBV6-5 to TRBJ2-2, with a tentative D call TRBD1 (6 bases). The germline V gene has CDR1 MNHEY and CDR2 SVGAGI. The CDR3 loop spans 16 amino acids. V shed 0 bases and J shed 0 bases, with 8 bases lying between them. In nucleotides, the CDR3 is TGTGCCAGCAGTTACTCGCACAGGGCGAACACCGGGGAGCTGTTTTTT. It encodes CASSYSHRANTGELFF.

This clone was detected many times. The chain carries TRBV3-1 (or the pseudogene TRBV3-2) and TRBJ1-3; 7 bases fit TRBD1. The CDR3 spans 15 residues. Per the germline V gene, CDR1 is LGHDT and CDR2 is YNNKEL (reference sequence). Trimming cost V 7 bases and J 4 bases; bases outside gene matches: 10. The CDR3 region is CASTPDSGQGNTIYF. The CDR3, as DNA: TGTGCCAGCACCCCAGACTCGGGACAGGGAAACACCATATATTTT.

DNA of the CDR3: TGTGCCATCAGTGAGGGCAGGGACACCGGGGAGCTGTTTTTT. This sequence encodes CAISEGRDTGELFF. This chain uses TRBV10-3 with TRBJ2-2, with D possibly TRBD1 on 5 matching bases. Per the germline V gene, CDR1 is ENHRY and CDR2 is SYGVKD. V dropped 2 bases and J dropped 3 bases, with 7 bases sitting between them. This CDR3 is 14 amino acids long.

V gene TRBV7-6 combines with J gene TRBJ1-2; 7 bases map to TRBD1. With V trimmed by 1 base and J by 4 bases, 9 bases remained unmatched. The CDR3 length is 16 residues. Per germline, CDR1 SGHVS and CDR2 FNYEAQ. CDR3 DNA: TGTGCCAGCAGCTTAGGACCAGGGGGGTCTTCCTATGGCTACACCTTC. Translation gives CASSLGPGGSSYGYTF.

The rearrangement links TRBV7-9 to TRBJ2-7; a possible D gene is TRBD2 (5 bases). This CDR3 is 15 amino acids long. V lost 2 bases to trimming and J lost 4 bases, with 15 bases between them. Germline CDR1 reads SEHNR; CDR2 reads FQNEAQ (reference sequence). The CDR3 bases are TGTGCCAGCAGCTTATTTCGGGGTAAGGAATACGAGCAGTACTTC. It encodes CASSLFRGKEYEQYF.

The chain combines TRBV15 with TRBJ1-1, with 9 bases matching TRBD1. The CDR3 runs to 15 residues. Losses at the gene ends were 5 bases for V and 5 bases for J; bases not matched to a gene: 9. Germline lookup yields CDR1 LNHNV and CDR2 YYDKDF (reference sequence). The CDR3 loop is CATSAGTGRWTEAFF. As DNA, the CDR3 is TGTGCCACCAGCGCCGGGACAGGGAGGTGGACTGAAGCTTTCTTT.

The J gene is TRBJ2-3, the V gene TRBV7-3; no definite D call. Trimming cost V 2 bases and J 4 bases, with 4 bases left between them. The CDR3 length is 12 residues. Germline-derived CDR1 and CDR2 are SGHTA and FQGTGA. CDR3 residues: CASSLGPDTQYF. CDR3 coding DNA: TGTGCCAGCAGCTTAGGCCCAGATACGCAGTATTTT.

The rearrangement uses TRBV19 and TRBJ2-2, with 7 bases that match TRBD1. This CDR3 has 14 amino acids. The germline gives CDR1 LNHDA, CDR2 SQIVND (reference sequence). V was clipped by 7 bases and J by 2 bases; unmatched bases: 4. CDR3 residues: CASMDRKNTGELFF. CDR3 in DNA: TGTGCCAGTATGGACAGGAAAAACACCGGGGAGCTGTTTTTT.

The rearrangement joins TRBV4-3 to TRBJ2-5; maybe TRBD1 (6 bases). The CDR3 consists of 16 residues. The germline V gene encodes CDR1 LGHNA and CDR2 YSLEER. The germline V and J ends were trimmed by 2 bases and 2 bases, with 15 bases remaining between them. In nucleotides, the CDR3 is TGCGCCAGCAGCCAACACTCACAGGGAGTGCAAGAGACCCAGTACTTC. Amino acids: CASSQHSQGVQETQYF.

The chain employs TRBV19 and TRBJ2-7; 8 bases are a match to TRBD1. Germline CDR1 LNHDA, CDR2 SQIVND (reference sequence). The CDR3 is 13 amino acids. Trimming cost V 6 bases and J 3 bases; bases outside gene matches: 4. CDR3: CASRGQGFYEQYF. The CDR3 bases are TGTGCCAGTAGAGGACAGGGCTTCTACGAGCAGTACTTC.

The chain couples TRBV6-4 to TRBJ1-2; 9 bases line up with TRBD1. This CDR3 is built from 14 residues. Trimming cost V 4 bases and J 5 bases; bases outside gene matches: 5. Germline assignment: CDR1 MRHNA and CDR2 SNTAGT. The CDR3 sequence: CASSGGQGRYGYTF. The CDR3 DNA reads TGTGCCAGCAGTGGGGGACAGGGAAGATATGGCTACACCTTC.

The chain is built from TRBV4-3 and TRBJ2-6, with TRBD1 matching over 8 bases. Trimming cost V 1 base and J 0 bases; bases outside gene matches: 14. Germline assignment: CDR1 LGHNA and CDR2 YSLEER. The CDR3 has 21 amino acids. In nucleotides, the CDR3 is TGCGCCAGCAGCCAAGTACGAGCCCGGGGGACAGGTTACTCTGGGGCCAACGTCCTGACTTTC. Residues: CASSQVRARGTGYSGANVLTF.

V and J are TRBV10-3 and TRBJ1-5; a weak D match, TRBD1 (5 bases). V was cut by 3 bases and J by 0 bases, with 9 bases left in between. The germline CDR1 and CDR2 sequences are ENHRY and SYGVKD. The CDR3 length is 15 residues. CDR3 coding DNA: TGTGCCATCAGTGACGGGGGAAATAGCAATCAGCCCCAGCATTTT. Encoded protein: CAISDGGNSNQPQHF.

The rearrangement links TRBV5-4 to TRBJ2-3, with 10 bases matching TRBD1. This CDR3 is built from 15 residues. V shed 4 bases and J 3 bases; nucleotides not matched to a gene: 5. Germline V lookup: CDR1 SGHNT, CDR2 YYREEE (reference sequence). DNA of the CDR3: TGTGCCAGCAGCCTGGACAGGGGGATGACAGATACGCAGTATTTT. Protein sequence: CASSLDRGMTDTQYF.

The chain couples TRBV5-1 to TRBJ2-7; 7 bases map to TRBD2. This CDR3 has 14 residues. V was clipped by 3 bases and J by 2 bases; unmatched bases: 5. Germline V lookup: CDR1 SGHRS, CDR2 YFSETQ. CDR3 sequence: CASSSQGGAYEQYF. In DNA form, the CDR3 reads TGCGCCAGCAGCTCGCAGGGAGGGGCCTACGAGCAGTACTTC.

The rearrangement links TRBV28 to TRBJ1-4; TRBD1 agrees at 7 bases. CDR3 size: 18 residues. The ends lost 5 bases at V and 7 bases at J; junction bases unmatched: 19. CDR1 MDHEN and CDR2 SYDVKM come from the germline V gene. CDR3 in DNA: TGTGCCAGCAGTCTAAAGACAGGGATCGGGCTACTATTTGAAAAACTGTTTTTT. It specifies CASSLKTGIGLLFEKLFF.

The sample holds one count of this clone. The J gene is TRBJ1-6, the V gene TRBV28, with 7 bases identical to TRBD1. The CDR3 runs to 18 residues. V lost 8 bases, J lost 7 bases, and 20 bases stayed unmatched. Germline values: CDR1 MDHEN, CDR2 SYDVKM. In nucleotides, the CDR3 is TGTGCCAGCGACGCCGGAGTTTTACAGGGGAGTGGGAATTCACCCCTCCACTTT. It codes for CASDAGVLQGSGNSPLHF.